This TCR beta chain was captured by sequencing in a study of OX40 agonist ivuxolimab in advanced cancers. Study summary: Patients got intravenous ivuxolimab at 0.01 to 10 mg/kg every 2 weeks. More than 35% of patients had received prior checkpoint inhibitor therapy. Study-level points and caveats: CD8+ T cells averaged more expanded clones than CD4+. In the 0.1 to 3.0 mg/kg range, CD4+ and CD8+ blood T cells had expanded clonally by week 6.

The CDR3 is 12 residues long. Germline loops: CDR1 SGHTA, CDR2 FQGNSA. V gave up 5 bases and J gave up 4 bases, with 7 bases separating them. Details on this clone: The antigen is not known.

Here immunoSEQ multiplex PCR was the method, and the copy in TCRdb shows in-frame clones only, minus some. The data contain around 19,000 clones, 65% to 85% of them singletons. Specimen: CD4+ or CD8+ T cells sorted from blood, collected in a trial of the OX40 agonist ivuxolimab. This TCR came from an adult with an advanced solid tumor such as melanoma, head and neck, liver or kidney cancer. This chain connects TRBV7-2 to TRBJ2-3; D remains ambiguous. The CDR3 here is CASSPRSDTQYF. As DNA, the CDR3 is TGTGCCAGCAGCCCCCGGTCAGATACGCAGTATTTT.